This is a list of T cell receptor beta chains from one sample in a study of cytomegalovirus exposure and HLA in healthy donors. Profiled with immunoSEQ multiplex PCR; TCRdb holds only in-frame clones, not every one. The sample gives roughly 120,000 clones, 77% of which show up once; 10% to 15% is in the top ten. Sequenced material: PBMCs. These receptors came from a woman in her 40s in good health and CMV-seropositive. CDR3s include the opening cysteine and the closing phenylalanine or tryptophan. D genes are given only for firm matches. Clone size is not always given. Where it is, it says once, few, many or a class for expanded clones.

V gene,clone size,J gene,D gene,CDR3 DNA,CDR3 protein
TRBV11-2,few,TRBJ1-1,NA,TGTGCCAGCAGTCCGCTCGACAGCCTGAACACTGAAGCTTTCTTT,CASSPLDSLNTEAFF
TRBV15,NA,TRBJ2-5,NA,TGTGCCACCAGCAGAGATCCCGCGGGGTGGGAGACCCAGTACTTC,CATSRDPAGWETQYF
TRBV5-1,NA,TRBJ2-1,TRBD1,TGCGCCAGCAGCTCACAGGGGGCCCCTGCGAATGAGCAGTTCTTC,CASSSQGAPANEQFF
TRBV5-1,NA,TRBJ2-2,TRBD2,TGCGCCAGCAGCCGGCACATAGCGGGAGGAGAGGACGGGGAGCTGTTTTTT,CASSRHIAGGEDGELFF
TRBV6-1,NA,TRBJ1-1,NA,TGTGCCAGCAAGGTTGACAGAGACACTGAAGCTTTCTTT,CASKVDRDTEAFF
TRBV6-5,NA,TRBJ1-5,NA,TGTGCCAGCACTCAGGGGAAAGGGCAGCCCCAGCATTTT,CASTQGKGQPQHF
TRBV29-1,NA,TRBJ1-1,NA,TGCAGCGTCCTAGGCAGGGACAAGAACACTGAAGCTTTCTTT,CSVLGRDKNTEAFF
TRBV21-1,NA,TRBJ2-5,NA,TGTGCCAGCAGCCCGCGCCCCAACCAGTACTTC,CASSPRPNQYF
TRBV11-3,NA,TRBJ2-1,NA,TGTGCCAGCAGCTCGGACAGCTACAATGAGCAGTTCTTC,CASSSDSYNEQFF
TRBV18,once,TRBJ1-6,NA,TGTGCCAGCTCACCCGGACACCTTAATTCACCCCTCCACTTT,CASSPGHLNSPLHF
TRBV5-1,once,TRBJ1-2,TRBD1,TGCGCCAGCAGCCTGGAAACCGGGACAGAACATGGCTACACCTTC,CASSLETGTEHGYTF
TRBV7-6,NA,TRBJ2-3,TRBD2,TGTGCCAGCAGCTTGACTAGCGTGCCCACAGATACGCAGTATTTT,CASSLTSVPTDTQYF
TRBV7-8,NA,TRBJ1-1,TRBD1,TGTGCCAGCAGCTGGGGACAGGGCTTGTTTGCTGAAGCTTTCTTT,CASSWGQGLFAEAFF
TRBV5-1,NA,TRBJ2-1,TRBD2,TGCGCCAGCAGCTCGGGACTAGCGGGAGGGCCCGGCAATGAGCAGTTCTTC,CASSSGLAGGPGNEQFF
TRBV5-1,NA,TRBJ2-7,NA,TGCGCCAGCAGCTCCGGACAGTACTCCTACGAGCAGTACTTC,CASSSGQYSYEQYF
TRBV6-6,NA,TRBJ1-1,NA,TGTGCCAGCAGTTACGAGGGGGTCACTGAAGCTTTCTTT,CASSYEGVTEAFF
TRBV19,NA,TRBJ2-1,TRBD2,TGTGCCAGTAGTATAGGCCTAGCGGGAGTTAATGAGCAGTTCTTC,CASSIGLAGVNEQFF
TRBV7-2,NA,TRBJ1-2,TRBD1,TGTGCCAGCAGTTACAGGGGTTGGGGCTATGGCTACACCTTC,CASSYRGWGYGYTF
TRBV6-5,NA,TRBJ1-3,TRBD1,TGTGCCAGCAGTTCCCGTCAGGGGGTCTCTGGAAACACCATATATTTT,CASSSRQGVSGNTIYF
TRBV6-1,once,TRBJ2-1,TRBD1,TGTGCCAGCAGACAGACAGGGCCTGAGCAGTTCTTC,CASRQTGPEQFF